This T cell receptor beta chain was documented in a study of T-cell memory formation after mild COVID-19. General study results and limits: Those CD4+ clones that contracted were mainly in CM and EM (CD8+ ones in EMRA).

Concerning this clonotype: The antigen is not known.

Germline CDR1 KGHDR, CDR2 SFDVKD. This CDR3 spans 13 amino acids. Between the trimmed V and J ends, which lost 2 bases and 2 bases, there was a span of 3 bases. TCRdb used MiXCR to reprocess the 5' RACE reads, holding one entry per CDR3 protein. The sample holds about 150,000 distinct CDR3 sequences, roughly 15% seen once. The chain uses TRBV24-1 and TRBJ1-3, with D unclear. Sequenced: PBMCs or a T cell subset sorted from them (not recorded which). The sequence was obtained from an adult woman who had mild COVID-19 (a few samples of this study predate the infection). Cell type and time point are not known. The CDR3 is CATSDSPGNTIYF. In DNA, the CDR3 is TGTGCCACCAGTGATTCCCCTGGAAACACCATATATTTT.